This T cell receptor (beta chain) was identified in a study of cytomegalovirus exposure and HLA in healthy donors. Study-wide points: In a later analysis, at a false discovery rate of 0.05, about 17,000 TCR beta sequences matched HLA alleles. Accounts indicate the classifier identified cytomegalovirus status with strong specificity and sensitivity. Follow-up analysis later connected one missense variant in DCLRE1C with trimming of TCR beta V- and J-genes.

The PCR was carried out with 60 Vbeta primers and 13 Jbeta primers. Produced via immunoSEQ multiplex PCR; TCRdb's table is partial and in-frame only. The top ten clones hold 2% to 2.5% of a sample with roughly 120,000 clones, about 79% of them seen once. This clone was found a few times. Its antigen remains unidentified. The germline CDR1 and CDR2 sequences are GTSNPN and SVGIG (reference sequence). The CDR3 loop spans 13 amino acids. Trimming removed 3 bases from V and 7 bases from J, with 15 bases in between. This clonotype was sampled from a man aged 18 to 35 in good health and CMV-seronegative. V usage is TRBV30 and J usage is TRBJ1-2, with D possibly matching TRBD1 (5 bases). The specimen sequenced was PBMCs. CDR3 sequence reads: CAWSSKGLGGYTF. For the CDR3, the DNA is TGTGCCTGGAGCAGCAAGGGGCTGGGTGGCTACACCTTC.